The 20 T cell receptor beta chains reported below all come from one sample, sequenced in a study of T cell repertoires in cytomegalovirus infection (dated by TCRdb to about 2019). This sample was sequenced with an Illumina HiSeq 1500. TCRdb reanalyzed the raw reads on its own, using fastp at Q25 for trimming and MiXCR for clone calling, and kept in-frame beta chains. Every distinct CDR3 protein forms one entry, paired with its most common genes and DNA. This sample gives about 160,000 distinct CDR3 sequences in total; 15% to 20% of them show up just once. The leading ten clones occupy around a sixth of the sample. Sample: CD8+ T cells from PBMCs. Receptors originate from a human donor in good health (CMV status not recorded). Some clones in this sample may be carry-over from other donors' samples.

The rearrangement uses TRBV7-8 and TRBJ1-1; D ambiguous. The CDR3 has 12 amino acids. Germline assignment: CDR1 SGHVS and CDR2 FQNEAQ. V was clipped by 0 bases and J by 7 bases, with 6 bases between them. CDR3 in amino acids: CASSLALYEAFF. The CDR3 coding sequence is TGTGCCAGCAGCTTAGCCCTATATGAAGCTTTCTTT.

V gene TRBV6-2 or TRBV6-3 combines with J gene TRBJ2-7, with TRBD1 as a possible D gene (5 bases). V lost 2 bases, J lost 5 bases, and 10 bases lay in between. The CDR3 consists of 13 residues. Germline values: CDR1 MNHEY, CDR2 SVGEGT. The CDR3 coding sequence is TGTGCCAGCAGTTACACAGGAGCCCACGAGCAGTACTTC. Translation: CASSYTGAHEQYF.

This chain joins TRBV29-1 and TRBJ2-5; D not resolved. The CDR3 runs to 13 residues. Trimming cost V 3 bases and J 1 base, with 9 bases left between them. CDR1 and CDR2 (germline): SQVTM, ANQGSEA. CDR3 bases: TGCAGCGTTGATTCGACAACCCAAGAGACCCAGTACTTC. It is translated as CSVDSTTQETQYF.

V is TRBV7-2 and J is TRBJ2-5, with D perhaps TRBD1 or TRBD2 (5 bases each). There are 16 residues in the CDR3. The germline V gene has CDR1 SGHTA and CDR2 FQGNSA. The V and J ends lost 6 bases and 5 bases respectively, with 22 bases between them. For the CDR3, the DNA is TGTGCCAGCAGTCCTACCGGGACCCAGGGCCGGGAGACCCAGTACTTC. This translates into CASSPTGTQGRETQYF.

This clonotype was seen more than once but under ten times. The chain recombines TRBV7-3 with TRBJ2-1, with D perhaps matching TRBD1 (6 bases). Trimming removed 1 base at V and 4 bases at J, with 11 bases between. Per germline, CDR1 SGHTA and CDR2 FQGTGA. This CDR3 has 15 amino acids. The CDR3 loop is CASSLKGTPYNEQFF. CDR3 DNA: TGTGCCAGCAGCTTAAAGGGGACACCATACAATGAGCAGTTCTTC.

This clonotype was observed a few times. The gene calls are TRBV20-1 and TRBJ2-1; D is uncertain. Trimming pared 0 bases from V and 3 bases from J, leaving 6 bases between. The germline V gene encodes CDR1 DFQATT and CDR2 SNEGSKA (reference sequence). The CDR3 runs to 13 residues. Here the CDR3 reads CSARDSYYNEQFF. In DNA, the CDR3 is TGCAGTGCTAGAGATAGCTACTACAATGAGCAGTTCTTC.

The rearrangement joins TRBV7-6 to TRBJ2-1; the D gene is possibly TRBD2 (6 bases). CDR1 and CDR2 (germline): SGHVS, FNYEAQ. The CDR3 contains 15 residues. V lost 5 bases, J lost 6 bases, and 17 bases lay in between. This CDR3 reads CASSRKRRGLNEQFF. CDR3 coding DNA: TGTGCCAGCAGCCGCAAGCGGCGGGGCCTCAATGAGCAGTTCTTC.

V usage is TRBV11-2 and J usage is TRBJ2-1; 10 bases agree with TRBD2. Germline CDR1 is SGHAT and CDR2 is FQNNGV. The length of the CDR3 is 14 residues. V shed 2 bases and J 12 bases; nucleotides not matched to a gene: 7. The CDR3 bases are TGTGCCAGCAGCTTAACACTAGCGGGAATGGTGCAGTTCTTC. Amino acids: CASSLTLAGMVQFF. The complete variable domain, with remaining parts taken from reference TRBV11-2 and TRBJ2-1, reads EAGVAQSPRYKIIEKRQSVAFWCNPISGHATLYWYQQILGQGPKLLIQFQNNGVVDDSQLPKDRFSAERLKGVDSTLKIQPAKLEDSAVYLCASSLTLAGMVQFFGPGTRLTVL.

The V gene is TRBV6-2 or TRBV6-3, the J gene TRBJ2-7; D is undetermined. The CDR3 totals 15 residues. Germline V CDR1 and CDR2: MNHEY, SVGEGT. Trimming shortened V by 1 base and J by 3 bases, and 13 bases separated the two germline ends. Written as DNA, the CDR3 is TGTGCCAGCAGTTACTATATAGGAAGAAACTACGAGCAGTACTTC. Translating it yields CASSYYIGRNYEQYF.

The chain combines TRBV11-2 with TRBJ1-2, with TRBD1 matching over 7 bases. This CDR3 has 12 amino acids. J was trimmed by 7 bases and V by 5 bases; bases with no gene match: 4. In germline, CDR1 is SGHAT, CDR2 FQNNGV. DNA of the CDR3: TGTGCCAGCAGCGCGACAGGGTCTGGCTACACCTTC. This encodes CASSATGSGYTF.

The sample holds many counts of this clonotype. The V and J genes are TRBV7-2 and TRBJ2-7, with 10 nucleotides matching TRBD1. V was clipped by 4 bases and J by 4 bases; unmatched bases: 7. The germline CDR1 and CDR2 sequences are SGHTA and FQGNSA. The CDR3 spans 15 residues. The CDR3 is CASSSTRTGGYEQYF. The CDR3 DNA reads TGTGCCAGCAGCTCGACACGGACAGGGGGTTACGAGCAGTACTTC.

At least ten counts were recorded for this clonotype. J is TRBJ2-7 and V is TRBV7-2; the match to TRBD1 covers 7 bases. With 0 bases clipped from V and 3 bases from J, the junction kept 2 bases outside the gene matches. The CDR3 extends over 14 amino acids. Per the germline V gene, CDR1 is SGHTA and CDR2 is FQGNSA. The CDR3 sequence: CASSLATGYYEQYV. DNA of the CDR3: TGTGCCAGCAGCTTAGCGACAGGGTACTACGAGCAGTACGTC.

The chain combines TRBV7-2 with TRBJ2-5; TRBD2 matches at 14 bases. The CDR3 extends over 16 amino acids. V was clipped by 2 bases and J by 4 bases; unmatched bases: 3. Germline V gene sequence: CDR1 SGHTA, CDR2 FQGNSA. CDR3 protein: CASSLPTSGRGETQYF. The CDR3 region has the DNA TGTGCCAGCAGCTTACCGACTAGCGGGAGGGGAGAGACCCAGTACTTC.

The chain uses TRBV7-2 and TRBJ2-1; 13 bases are a match to TRBD2. V gave up 2 bases and J gave up 8 bases; unmatched junction bases: 6. Germline lookup yields CDR1 SGHTA and CDR2 FQGNSA. CDR3 size: 16 residues. The CDR3 region has the DNA TGTGCCAGCAGCTTATTGACTAGCGGGAGGCAAGATGAGCAGTTCTTC. Translated: CASSLLTSGRQDEQFF.

There are a few counts of this clonotype. V usage is TRBV6-4 and J usage is TRBJ2-1; no firm D call. Germline-derived CDR1 and CDR2 are MRHNA and SNTAGT. V lost 6 bases, J lost 3 bases, and 6 bases lay in between. This CDR3 is built from 12 residues. The CDR3: CASRGYYNEQFF. CDR3 nucleotides: TGTGCCAGCAGAGGCTACTACAATGAGCAGTTCTTC.

Only a few counts were recorded for this clonotype. The rearrangement joins TRBV12-3 or TRBV12-4 to TRBJ1-2; 8 nucleotides agree with TRBD1. The CDR3 is made up of 15 amino acids. The trim removed 1 base at V and 7 bases at J, leaving 8 bases unmatched. In nucleotides, the CDR3 is TGTGCCAGCAGTTTAGGGCTGGACAGGGTGACTGGCTACACCTTC. It translates to CASSLGLDRVTGYTF.

This clonotype was recorded many times. The V gene is TRBV11-2, the J gene TRBJ2-1; 11 bases agree with TRBD2. The germline CDR1 and CDR2 sequences are SGHAT and FQNNGV. Germline trimming cut 5 bases from V and 5 bases from J; bases unmatched to any gene: 5. CDR3 length equals 15 residues. CDR3 protein: CASSLTSGANNEQFF. DNA for the CDR3: TGTGCCAGCAGCCTGACTAGCGGGGCTAACAATGAGCAGTTCTTC.

The chain recombines TRBV12-3 or TRBV12-4 with TRBJ2-2; unclear D gene. Between the trimmed V and J ends, which lost 7 bases and 6 bases, there was a span of 18 bases. The CDR3 loop spans 15 amino acids. CDR3 protein: CASTSMESLAGELFF. The CDR3, as DNA: TGTGCCAGCACTTCAATGGAAAGTCTAGCCGGGGAGCTGTTTTTT.

This clonotype was found a few times. V is TRBV5-6 and J is TRBJ1-1; no clear D gene. This CDR3 is 14 amino acids long. Germline V gives CDR1 SGHDT, CDR2 YYEEEE. The V end lost 6 bases, the J end lost 0 bases, and 12 bases lay between the germline ends. CDR3 region: CASNDRRMNTEAFF. DNA for the CDR3: TGTGCCAGCAACGATCGTAGGATGAACACTGAAGCTTTCTTT.

V is TRBV6-2 or TRBV6-3 and J is TRBJ2-7; D possibly corresponds to TRBD2 (5 bases). The ends were cut back, 3 bases at V and 7 bases at J, with 16 bases in the middle. The germline V gene has CDR1 MNHEY and CDR2 SVGEGT. There are 14 residues in the CDR3. The chain's CDR3 is CASSYSVRGEEQYF. The CDR3 DNA sequence: TGTGCCAGCAGTTATAGCGTTCGGGGAGAGGAGCAGTACTTC.